These 25 T cell receptor beta chains were all obtained from the same sample, sequenced in a study of T cell responses to AZD1222 COVID-19 vaccine. Produced via immunoSEQ multiplex PCR; TCRdb's table is partial and in-frame only. The repertoire holds roughly 77,000 clones, 90% to 95% seen once, with 5.2% in the top ten. The material was peripheral blood, obtained on day 0 of AZD1222 vaccination. The receptors come from an adult in good health.

V and J are TRBV10-1 and TRBJ2-2; D is undetermined. The CDR3 sequence is 14 residues long. V lost 0 bases to trimming and J lost 6 bases, with 8 bases between them. The germline CDR1 and CDR2 sequences are WNHNN and SYGVQD (reference sequence). The CDR3 DNA reads as TGCGCCAGCAGTGAGTCGCCCGGTTCCGGGGAGCTGTTTTTT. Its translation: CASSESPGSGELFF.

This chain uses TRBV9 with TRBJ2-5; 8 bases align to TRBD2. J gave up 5 bases and V 4 bases, and 10 bases lay outside the gene matches. Germline CDR1 SGDLS, CDR2 YYNGEE. This CDR3 spans 15 amino acids. The CDR3 DNA reads as TGTGCCAGCAGCACCCCTGCCGGGGGGGCGGAGACCCAGTACTTC. Protein sequence: CASSTPAGGAETQYF.

About this clone itself: At one boundary the junction diverges from the germline segment, which might be a read error. This sample includes further DNA sequences coding for the same CDR3. The chain links TRBV18 to TRBJ1-1, with D hard to call. This CDR3 has 13 amino acids. Germline CDR1 reads KGHSH; CDR2 reads LQKENI. CDR3 nucleotide sequence: TGTGCCAGCTCGCCACAGCTGAACACTGAAGCTTTCTTT. This gives the protein CASSPQLNTEAFF.

The genes are TRBV28 and TRBJ1-2; 7 nucleotides line up with TRBD1. The V gene's germline CDR1 is MDHEN and CDR2 SYDVKM. V dropped 6 bases and J dropped 2; count of bases not matched to a gene: 6. The CDR3 loop spans 14 amino acids. The CDR3 nucleotides read TGTGCCAGCAGCCAGGGGGGTCCCAACTATGGCTACACCTTC. It encodes CASSQGGPNYGYTF.

The chain employs TRBV6-2 or TRBV6-3 and TRBJ1-5; D gene uncertain. Trimming left V 5 bases short and J 3 bases short, with 11 bases between. This CDR3 is 14 amino acids long. Germline lookup yields CDR1 MNHEY and CDR2 SVGEGT. CDR3 sequence reads: CASSGNSDNQPQHF. CDR3 nucleotides: TGTGCCAGCAGTGGGAATTCGGACAATCAGCCCCAGCATTTT.

The chain combines TRBV5-4 with TRBJ2-6; D gene uncertain. Germline CDR1 SGHNT, CDR2 YYREEE (reference sequence). This CDR3 comprises 13 residues. V lost 2 bases and J lost 3, with 3 bases in between. The CDR3 sequence: CASSFGGANVLTF. DNA for the CDR3: TGTGCCAGCAGCTTTGGTGGGGCCAACGTCCTGACTTTC.

The sample holds one count of this clone. The J gene is TRBJ2-5, the V gene TRBV5-1, with D hard to call. CDR3 length equals 15 residues. V was cut by 4 bases and J by 5 bases, with 18 bases left in between. Germline-derived CDR1 and CDR2 are SGHRS and YFSETQ. The CDR3 region is CASSPYPKGGETQYF. CDR3 DNA sequence: TGCGCCAGCAGCCCGTACCCGAAGGGTGGGGAGACCCAGTACTTC. Looking up the rest from reference TRBV5-1 and TRBJ2-5 gives the full variable domain: KAGVTQTPRYLIKTRGQQVTLSCSPISGHRSVSWYQQTPGQGLQFLFEYFSETQRNKGNFPGRFSGRQFSNSRSEMNVSTLELGDSALYLCASSPYPKGGETQYFGPGTRLLVL.

The rearrangement joins TRBV5-6 to TRBJ1-1; TRBD1 matches at 9 bases. Losses at the gene ends were 2 bases for V and 2 bases for J; bases not matched to a gene: 4. Germline V gives CDR1 SGHDT, CDR2 YYEEEE. CDR3 length equals 15 residues. The CDR3 reads CASSFSDRGNTEAFF. The CDR3 nucleotides read TGTGCCAGCAGCTTCTCGGACAGGGGAAACACTGAAGCTTTCTTT.

V is TRBV6-5 and J is TRBJ2-7; 7 nucleotides align to TRBD2. The CDR3 is 13 amino acids. CDR1 is MNHEY and CDR2 is SVGAGI in the germline V gene. J was trimmed by 4 bases and V by 10 bases; bases with no gene match: 10. The CDR3 here is CAIQLAPEYEQYF. As DNA, the CDR3 is TGTGCCATCCAACTAGCGCCGGAATACGAGCAGTACTTC.

To note about this clone: Mismatch with germline at one junction end may stem from a read error. This chain uses TRBV5-6 with TRBJ1-5; tentative D call: TRBD1 (6 bases). CDR1 is SGHDT and CDR2 is YYEEEE in the germline V gene. The CDR3 is 14 amino acids. Here the CDR3 reads CASTVWGGNEPQHF. CDR3 coding DNA: TGTGCCAGCACCGTCTGGGGGGGCAATGAGCCCCAGCATTTT.

Written as DNA, the CDR3 is TGCGCCAGCAGCCAGAGCATAGGGAGGGAGACCCAGTACTTC. It is translated as CASSQSIGRETQYF. This chain joins TRBV4-3 and TRBJ2-5; tentative D call: TRBD2 (6 bases). This CDR3 contains 14 residues. V lost 3 bases and J 5 bases, leaving 13 bases between the germline ends. CDR1 is LGHNA, CDR2 YSLEER, per germline.

This chain's CDR3 is CANRGATNEKLFF. The CDR3 DNA reads TGTGCCAATAGGGGCGCAACTAATGAAAAACTGTTTTTT. The rearrangement joins TRBV10-3 to TRBJ1-4; weak D call: TRBD1 (5 bases). The V end lost 10 bases, the J end lost 0 bases, and 9 bases lay between the germline ends. CDR3 length: 13 residues. The germline CDR1 and CDR2 sequences are ENHRY and SYGVKD.

The chain uses TRBV6-5 and TRBJ2-3, with a tentative D call TRBD1 (6 bases). CDR3 length: 11 residues. Germline CDR1 is MNHEY and CDR2 is SVGAGI. V was trimmed by 6 bases and J by 6 bases, leaving 7 bases between them. The CDR3 reads CASRQGDTQYF. In DNA, the CDR3 is TGTGCCAGCAGACAGGGTGATACGCAGTATTTT.

V gene TRBV6-5 combines with J gene TRBJ2-5; D remains ambiguous. Trimming pared 11 bases from V and 2 bases from J, leaving 12 bases between. The CDR3 runs 12 residues. The germline V gene encodes CDR1 MNHEY and CDR2 SVGAGI. The chain's CDR3 is CAYSIGQETQYF. The CDR3 nucleotides are TGTGCCTACAGCATCGGACAAGAGACCCAGTACTTC.

A few counts support this clone. This chain links TRBV2 with TRBJ2-1, with 7 bases aligning to TRBD2. V was pared by 11 bases and J by 12 bases, with 7 bases of the junction left unmatched. CDR1 is SNHLY and CDR2 is FYNNEI in the germline V gene. This CDR3 is 10 amino acids long. CDR3 nucleotide sequence: TGTGCCGGAACGGGGGGTGGGCAGTTCTTC. It encodes CAGTGGGQFF.

V usage is TRBV10-3 and J usage is TRBJ1-1; D unresolved. Between the trimmed V and J ends, which lost 4 bases and 2 bases, there was a span of 8 bases. Looked up from germline, CDR1 is ENHRY and CDR2 is SYGVKD. This CDR3 is 13 amino acids long. The CDR3 bases are TGTGCCATCAGTGTGCTGAGTAACACTGAAGCTTTCTTT. The encoded protein is CAISVLSNTEAFF.

This clone was found a few times. The chain joins TRBV27 to TRBJ1-5; no definite D call. CDR3 length equals 14 residues. Germline V gives CDR1 MNHEY, CDR2 SMNVEV (reference sequence). V was shortened by 2 bases and J by 3 bases, with 8 bases between the two germline ends. CDR3 coding DNA: TGTGCCAGCAGTTTACTGGCAAACAATCAGCCCCAGCATTTT. This translates into CASSLLANNQPQHF.

The rearrangement links TRBV30 to TRBJ1-6, with D tentatively TRBD1 (5 bases). The CDR3 is 12 amino acids. Trimming stripped 2 bases from V and 16 bases from J, with 15 bases between. CDR1 is GTSNPN and CDR2 is SVGIG in the germline V gene (reference sequence). CDR3 sequence (DNA): TGTGCCTGGAGTCTAACCGGGGCCTCACTCCACTTT. Its protein product is CAWSLTGASLHF.

This sequence joins TRBV27 and TRBJ1-5; 9 bases fit TRBD1. The germline CDR1 and CDR2 sequences are MNHEY and SMNVEV (reference sequence). This CDR3 contains 15 residues. V shed 2 bases, J shed 7 bases, and the junction held 6 bases outside the gene matches. The CDR3 DNA reads as TGTGCCAGCAGTTTAAGGGGGACAGGGAGGCAGCCCCAGCATTTT. It is translated as CASSLRGTGRQPQHF.

V and J are TRBV19 and TRBJ1-1; D not resolved. V shed 2 bases and J shed 7 bases, with 11 bases lying between them. The CDR3 spans 13 residues. Germline V CDR1 and CDR2: LNHDA, SQIVND (reference sequence). The CDR3 sequence is CASSITEGLEAFF. The DNA for the CDR3 is TGTGCCAGTAGTATAACGGAGGGCCTTGAAGCTTTCTTT.

The chain couples TRBV3-1 (or the pseudogene TRBV3-2) to TRBJ1-1; 7 positions match TRBD1. The germline gives CDR1 LGHDT, CDR2 YNNKEL (reference sequence). The CDR3 runs 15 residues. V trimming: 7 bases; J trimming: 5 bases; junction bases outside the gene matches: 13. The CDR3 region is CASTLSTGWGTEAFF. The CDR3 DNA follows: TGTGCCAGCACCCTATCGACAGGGTGGGGGACTGAAGCTTTCTTT.

This chain connects TRBV20-1 to TRBJ1-3; D call uncertain. CDR3 length: 11 residues. V shed 4 bases and J shed 4 bases, with 5 bases lying between them. Looked up from germline, CDR1 is DFQATT and CDR2 is SNEGSKA (reference sequence). This chain's CDR3 is CSATTGNTIYF. As DNA, the CDR3 is TGCAGTGCTACGACGGGAAACACCATATATTTT.

The CDR3 coding sequence is TGCGCCAGTTCGACAGGGACCAATGAGCAGTTCTTC. It specifies CASSTGTNEQFF. The rearrangement joins TRBV5-1 to TRBJ2-1; 7 bases are a match to TRBD1. Germline V gives CDR1 SGHRS, CDR2 YFSETQ. J gave up 6 bases and V 8 bases, and 5 bases lay outside the gene matches. This CDR3 has 12 residues.

The chain employs TRBV15 and TRBJ2-5; perhaps D is TRBD1 or TRBD2 (7 bases each). The CDR3 has 14 amino acids. The germline gives CDR1 LNHNV, CDR2 YYDKDF (reference sequence). Deletions cut 2 bases from V and 9 bases from J, with 16 bases between. The CDR3 loop reads CATSRSEGAGAQYF. CDR3 coding DNA: TGTGCCACCAGCAGATCCGAGGGGGCGGGGGCCCAGTACTTC.

The rearrangement uses TRBV18 and TRBJ2-7; 8 positions agree with TRBD1. This CDR3 has 14 amino acids. J lost 2 bases, V lost 6 bases, and 6 bases had no gene match. Germline V CDR1 and CDR2: KGHSH, LQKENI. The CDR3 is CASSTGQGTYEQYF. CDR3 in DNA: TGTGCCAGCTCTACCGGACAGGGAACCTACGAGCAGTACTTC.